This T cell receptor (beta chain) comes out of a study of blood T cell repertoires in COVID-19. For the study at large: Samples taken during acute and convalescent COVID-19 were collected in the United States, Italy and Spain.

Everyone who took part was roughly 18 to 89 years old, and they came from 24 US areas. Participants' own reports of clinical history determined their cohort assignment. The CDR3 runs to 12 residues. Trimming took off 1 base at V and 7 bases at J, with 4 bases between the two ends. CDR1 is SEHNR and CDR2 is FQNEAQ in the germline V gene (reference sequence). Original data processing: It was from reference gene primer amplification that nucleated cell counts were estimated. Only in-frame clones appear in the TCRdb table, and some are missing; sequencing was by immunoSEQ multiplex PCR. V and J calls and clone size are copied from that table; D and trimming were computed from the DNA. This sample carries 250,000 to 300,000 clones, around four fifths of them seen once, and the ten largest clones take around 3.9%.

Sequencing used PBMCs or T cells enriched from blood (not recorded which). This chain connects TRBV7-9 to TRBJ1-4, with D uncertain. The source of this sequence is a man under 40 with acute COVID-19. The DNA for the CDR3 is TGTGCCAGCAGCTTAGACTTTGAAAAACTGTTTTTT. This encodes CASSLDFEKLFF.